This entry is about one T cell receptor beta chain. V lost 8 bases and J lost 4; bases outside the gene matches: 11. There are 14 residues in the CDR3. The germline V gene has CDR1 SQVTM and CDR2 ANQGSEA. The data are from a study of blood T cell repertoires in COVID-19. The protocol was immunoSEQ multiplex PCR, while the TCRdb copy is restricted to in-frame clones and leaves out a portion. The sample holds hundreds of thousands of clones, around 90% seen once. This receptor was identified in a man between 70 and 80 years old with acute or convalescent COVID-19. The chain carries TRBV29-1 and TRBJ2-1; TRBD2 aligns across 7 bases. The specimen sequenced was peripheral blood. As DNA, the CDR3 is TGCAGCCCCTCGCGCGTGGGGGGGTACAATGAGCAGTTCTTC. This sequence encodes CSPSRVGGYNEQFF.